One sample yielded the 20 T cell receptor beta chains listed below, sequenced in a study of blood T cell repertoires in COVID-19. Measured with immunoSEQ multiplex PCR; TCRdb has only the in-frame clones, and not every one. There are about 440,000 clones in the sample; roughly 91% occur only once, and about 4.3% lies in the top ten. The specimen sequenced was peripheral blood. The receptors stem from a woman aged 25 to 39 with acute or convalescent COVID-19.

V gene TRBV5-1 combines with J gene TRBJ1-3, with TRBD1 identical over 8 bases. V lost 3 bases and J lost 4; bases outside the gene matches: 6. The CDR3 spans 15 residues. Germline CDR1 and CDR2: SGHRS and YFSETQ. The CDR3 here is CASSSGGQGGNTIYF. The CDR3 region has the DNA TGCGCCAGCAGCTCGGGTGGACAGGGCGGAAACACCATATATTTT.

The V call is TRBV27, the J call TRBJ2-7; D unclear. The CDR3 contains 14 residues. Germline CDR1 reads MNHEY; CDR2 reads SMNVEV (reference sequence). Trimming took off 0 bases at V and 2 bases at J, with 8 bases between the two ends. The CDR3 is CASSLSRKTYEQYF. CDR3 coding DNA: TGTGCCAGCAGTTTATCGAGGAAGACCTACGAGCAGTACTTC.

This clone was seen only a few times. The CDR3 here is CASSYQGNQPQHF. As DNA, the CDR3 is TGTGCCAGCAGCTATCAGGGGAATCAGCCCCAGCATTTT. V is TRBV6-2 or TRBV6-3 and J is TRBJ1-5, with D possibly matching TRBD1 (6 bases). The CDR3 extends over 13 amino acids. Germline loops: CDR1 MNHEY, CDR2 SVGEGT. Trimming pared 6 bases from V and 4 bases from J, leaving 10 bases between.

The rearrangement joins TRBV9 to TRBJ1-2; 7 bases map to TRBD1. This CDR3 has 16 amino acids. Germline assignment: CDR1 SGDLS and CDR2 YYNGEE. The J segment lost 0 bases and the V segment lost 4 bases, leaving 9 bases of the junction unmatched. The CDR3 bases are TGTGCCAGCAGCCTTAAGACAGGGACCACTAACTATGGCTACACCTTC. This sequence encodes CASSLKTGTTNYGYTF. Full variable domain (outside the CDR3, taken from reference TRBV9 and TRBJ1-2): DSGVTQTPKHLITATGQRVTLRCSPRSGDLSVYWYQQSLDQGLQFLIQYYNGEERAKGNILERFSAQQFPDLHSELNLSSLELGDSALYFCASSLKTGTTNYGYTFGSGTRLTVV.

The J gene is TRBJ2-1, the V gene TRBV4-2; 7 bases fit TRBD2. This CDR3 comprises 16 residues. V lost 0 bases and J lost 4; bases outside the gene matches: 6. CDR1 and CDR2 (germline): LGHNA, YNFKEQ. This CDR3 reads CASSQDLAGLYNEQFF. The CDR3 DNA follows: TGTGCCAGCAGCCAAGATTTAGCGGGTCTATACAATGAGCAGTTCTTC.

The count of this clone is one. The chain combines TRBV7-3 with TRBJ2-1; 10 nucleotides match TRBD1. V gave up 4 bases and J gave up 6 bases; unmatched junction bases: 6. This CDR3 comprises 15 residues. The germline CDR1 and CDR2 sequences are SGHTA and FQGTGA. CDR3 DNA sequence: TGTGCCAGCAGCTCCGGGACAGGGGTGTCCAATGAGCAGTTCTTC. It translates to CASSSGTGVSNEQFF.

In nucleotides, the CDR3 is TGTGCCAGCAGACTCGGACAGGGGCGACCCTACGAGCAGTACTTC. Residues: CASRLGQGRPYEQYF. The V call is TRBV2, the J call TRBJ2-7; 9 bases agree with TRBD1. The CDR3 runs 15 residues. The germline V gene has CDR1 SNHLY and CDR2 FYNNEI. After removal of 6 bases from V and 2 bases from J, the junction contained 8 bases not matched to a gene.

About this clone: Other DNA sequences in the sample encode the same CDR3. V is TRBV6-5 and J is TRBJ2-7; TRBD1 agrees at 7 bases. The germline V gene has CDR1 MNHEY and CDR2 SVGAGI. This CDR3 comprises 13 residues. V lost 6 bases to trimming and J lost 3 bases; unmatched junction nucleotides: 5. CDR3 coding DNA: TGTGCCAGCAGACCGGGACAGCTCTACGAGCAGTACTTC. It is translated as CASRPGQLYEQYF.

V gene TRBV7-8 combines with J gene TRBJ2-7, with D perhaps matching TRBD2 (7 bases). V was shortened by 1 base and J by 2 bases, with 12 bases between the two germline ends. Germline CDR1 reads SGHVS; CDR2 reads FQNEAQ. The CDR3 loop spans 15 amino acids. CDR3 sequence reads: CASSLGGGGAYEQYF. The CDR3 region has the DNA TGTGCCAGCAGCTTAGGCGGGGGCGGGGCCTACGAGCAGTACTTC. The variable domain in full, completed from reference TRBV7-8 and TRBJ2-7, reads GAGVSQSPRYKVAKRGQDVALRCDPISGHVSLFWYQQALGQGPEFLTYFQNEAQLDKSGLPSDRFFAERPEGSVSTLKIQRTQQEDSAVYLCASSLGGGGAYEQYFGPGTRLTVT.

For the CDR3, the DNA is TGTGCCAGCAGCTTGACAGTCGGTCCGGAACAAGAGACCCAGTACTTC. It encodes CASSLTVGPEQETQYF. This chain connects TRBV7-9 to TRBJ2-5, with TRBD1 as a possible D gene (5 bases). Germline-derived CDR1 and CDR2 are SEHNR and FQNEAQ (reference sequence). The germline V and J ends were trimmed by 3 bases and 2 bases, with 16 bases remaining between them. The CDR3 runs to 16 residues.

The chain has TRBV3-1 (or the pseudogene TRBV3-2) and TRBJ1-3; D ambiguous. The CDR3 is 13 residues long. CDR1 is LGHDT, CDR2 YNNKEL, per germline (reference sequence). Between the trimmed V and J ends, which lost 3 bases and 0 bases, there was a span of 3 bases. The CDR3 is CASSHYSGNTIYF. In DNA, the CDR3 is TGTGCCAGCAGCCATTACTCTGGAAACACCATATATTTT.

This chain uses TRBV7-3 with TRBJ1-6; 12 bases are shared with TRBD1. CDR1 is SGHTA, CDR2 FQGTGA, per germline. With V trimmed by 0 bases and J by 4 bases, 19 bases remained unmatched. CDR3 length equals 23 residues. The CDR3, as DNA: TGTGCCAGCAGCTTAACCCCCGGGACAGGGGGCAGTCCCTCCGGAATATATAATTCACCCCTCCACTTT. Translated: CASSLTPGTGGSPSGIYNSPLHF. Filled out from reference TRBV7-3 and TRBJ1-6, the complete variable domain reads GAGVSQTPSNKVTEKGKYVELRCDPISGHTALYWYRQSLGQGPEFLIYFQGTGAADDSGLPNDRFFAVRPEGSVSTLKIQRTERGDSAVYLCASSLTPGTGGSPSGIYNSPLHFGNGTRLTVT.

The J gene is TRBJ1-1, the V gene TRBV5-1; the D is unclear. Per germline, CDR1 SGHRS and CDR2 YFSETQ. V was clipped by 2 bases and J by 1 base, with 18 bases between them. This CDR3 spans 17 amino acids. The CDR3 reads CASSFLVPKLGNTEAFF. The CDR3 DNA follows: TGCGCCAGCAGCTTCCTCGTCCCAAAACTAGGGAACACTGAAGCTTTCTTT.

This chain joins TRBV7-8 and TRBJ2-7; D unclear. Germline-derived CDR1 and CDR2 are SGHVS and FQNEAQ. The CDR3 has 17 residues. The V gene lost 6 bases and the J gene lost 0 bases, with 21 bases spanning the gap. For the CDR3, the DNA is TGTGCCAGCAGTCTTACCTCCTCCGGCCGGAGCTCCTACGAGCAGTACTTC. Amino acid sequence: CASSLTSSGRSSYEQYF.

The rearrangement joins TRBV10-1 to TRBJ2-7; D ambiguous. Trimming shortened V by 2 bases and J by 7 bases, and 12 bases separated the two germline ends. Germline lookup yields CDR1 WNHNN and CDR2 SYGVQD (reference sequence). The CDR3 has 13 residues. The DNA of the CDR3 is TGCGCCAGCAGTGAGGGCTCAAGAAGAGAGCAGTACTTC. This gives the protein CASSEGSRREQYF.

The chain carries TRBV5-6 and TRBJ2-7; 11 bases match TRBD2. The CDR3 is 15 amino acids. Trimming removed 0 bases from V and 5 bases from J; junction bases left unmatched: 4. CDR1 SGHDT and CDR2 YYEEEE come from the germline V gene. The CDR3 loop is CASSLGTSGGDEQYF. The CDR3 region has the DNA TGTGCCAGCAGCTTGGGTACTAGCGGGGGTGACGAGCAGTACTTC.

The chain employs TRBV4-1 and TRBJ1-5, with D tentatively TRBD1 (5 bases). The CDR3 covers 17 residues. Looked up from germline, CDR1 is MGHRA and CDR2 is YSYEKL. V was cut by 1 base and J by 0 bases, with 13 bases left in between. The CDR3 sequence is CASSQGIGEISNQPQHF. CDR3 DNA sequence: TGCGCCAGCAGCCAAGGTATAGGGGAAATTAGCAATCAGCCCCAGCATTTT.

This chain links TRBV5-4 with TRBJ1-2, with unresolved D. The V gene lost 0 bases and the J gene lost 6 bases, with 15 bases spanning the gap. Germline values: CDR1 SGHNT, CDR2 YYREEE (reference sequence). The CDR3 extends over 15 amino acids. The CDR3 region is CASSLAGGVWDGYTF. CDR3 in DNA: TGTGCCAGCAGCTTGGCCGGCGGGGTCTGGGATGGCTACACCTTC.

Only a few counts were recorded for this clone. This sequence joins TRBV5-1 and TRBJ1-1, with D possibly being TRBD1 (6 bases). The CDR3 extends over 15 amino acids. The V and J ends lost 4 bases and 4 bases respectively, with 17 bases between them. Germline CDR1 reads SGHRS; CDR2 reads YFSETQ. In DNA, the CDR3 is TGCGCCAGCAGCGTGCGCAGGGGCGAGGGCACTGAAGCTTTCTTT. This encodes CASSVRRGEGTEAFF.

The rearrangement joins TRBV12-3 or TRBV12-4 to TRBJ1-1; no definite D call. The CDR3 runs 13 residues. V was pared by 3 bases and J by 2 bases, with 7 bases between. The CDR3 nucleotides read TGTGCCAGCAGTTTCGGGAGTAACACTGAAGCTTTCTTT. Encoded protein: CASSFGSNTEAFF.